The T cell receptor beta chain under discussion was sequenced for a study of cytomegalovirus exposure and HLA in healthy donors. As for the study in general: The roughly 120 validation repertoires were reported in a later analysis to have been generated on the same platform as the approximately 700 first-cohort repertoires.

Repertoires were generated with immunoSEQ multiplex PCR, while TCRdb's copy carries only in-frame clones and drops some. The table records 150,000 to 200,000 clones, around 84% of them present only once. This CDR3 spans 13 amino acids. Germline CDR1 reads MGHDK; CDR2 reads SYGVNS. V was pared by 7 bases and J by 7 bases, with 3 bases of the junction left unmatched. Study findings and constraints: First-cohort TCR clusters were later found to tend to co-occur in the roughly 110 validation repertoires. Reportedly, cytomegalovirus status was diagnosed with high sensitivity and specificity. TCR beta chains numbering more than 150 were designated cytomegalovirus-associated.

In the case of this clone: Its antigen is not known.

The TCR was taken from a man between 18 and 35 years old in good health and CMV-seropositive. Material for sequencing was PBMCs. The V and J genes are TRBV25-1 and TRBJ2-1, with TRBD2 matching 11 bases. This CDR3 is CASMTSGVNEQFF. The CDR3 coding sequence is TGTGCCAGCATGACTAGCGGGGTTAATGAGCAGTTCTTC.